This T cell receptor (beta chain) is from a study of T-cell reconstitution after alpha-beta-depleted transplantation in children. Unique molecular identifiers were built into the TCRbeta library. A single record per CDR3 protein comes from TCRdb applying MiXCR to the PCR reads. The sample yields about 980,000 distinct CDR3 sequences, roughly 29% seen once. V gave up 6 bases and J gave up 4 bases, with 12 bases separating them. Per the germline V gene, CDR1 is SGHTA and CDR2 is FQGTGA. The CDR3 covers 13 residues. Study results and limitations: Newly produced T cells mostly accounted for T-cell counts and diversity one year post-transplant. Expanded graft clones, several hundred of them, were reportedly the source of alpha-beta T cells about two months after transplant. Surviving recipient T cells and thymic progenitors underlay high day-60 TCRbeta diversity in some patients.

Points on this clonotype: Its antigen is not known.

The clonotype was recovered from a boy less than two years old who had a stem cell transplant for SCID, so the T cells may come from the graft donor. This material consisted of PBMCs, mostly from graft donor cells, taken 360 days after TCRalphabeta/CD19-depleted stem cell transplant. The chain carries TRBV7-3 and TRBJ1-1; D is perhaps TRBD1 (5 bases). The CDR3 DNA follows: TGTGCCAGCAGTCCACAGGTGGGCACTGAAGCTTTCTTT. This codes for CASSPQVGTEAFF. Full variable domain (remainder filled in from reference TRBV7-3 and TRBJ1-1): GAGVSQTPSNKVTEKGKYVELRCDPISGHTALYWYRQSLGQGPEFLIYFQGTGAADDSGLPNDRFFAVRPEGSVSTLKIQRTERGDSAVYLCASSPQVGTEAFFGQGTRLTVV.